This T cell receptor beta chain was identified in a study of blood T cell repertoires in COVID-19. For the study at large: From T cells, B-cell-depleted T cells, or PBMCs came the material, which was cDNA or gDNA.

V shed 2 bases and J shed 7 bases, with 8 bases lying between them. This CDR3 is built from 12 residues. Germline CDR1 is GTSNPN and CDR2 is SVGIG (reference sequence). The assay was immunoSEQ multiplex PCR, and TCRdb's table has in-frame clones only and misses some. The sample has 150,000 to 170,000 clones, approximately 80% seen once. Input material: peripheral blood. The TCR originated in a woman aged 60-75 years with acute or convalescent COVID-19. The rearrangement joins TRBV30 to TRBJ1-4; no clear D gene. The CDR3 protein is CAWSHEGEKLFF. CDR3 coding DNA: TGTGCCTGGAGTCATGAGGGTGAAAAACTGTTTTTT.